Reported below is one T cell receptor (beta chain). This sample is part of a study of blood T cell repertoires in COVID-19. The V gene's germline CDR1 is MNHEY and CDR2 SMNVEV (reference sequence). The CDR3 spans 14 residues. V lost 5 bases, J lost 2 bases, and 11 bases lay in between. Sequenced by immunoSEQ multiplex PCR; TCRdb stores in-frame clones only, minus some. The data contain 90,000 to 100,000 clones, 80% to 90% of them singletons. The sequenced material came from peripheral blood. The J gene is TRBJ2-3, the V gene TRBV27; possibly TRBD1 for D (5 bases). This sequence originates from an elderly man with acute or convalescent COVID-19. The CDR3 DNA reads as TGTGCCAGCAGTCCTCGACAGACCACAGATACGCAGTATTTT. It translates to CASSPRQTTDTQYF.